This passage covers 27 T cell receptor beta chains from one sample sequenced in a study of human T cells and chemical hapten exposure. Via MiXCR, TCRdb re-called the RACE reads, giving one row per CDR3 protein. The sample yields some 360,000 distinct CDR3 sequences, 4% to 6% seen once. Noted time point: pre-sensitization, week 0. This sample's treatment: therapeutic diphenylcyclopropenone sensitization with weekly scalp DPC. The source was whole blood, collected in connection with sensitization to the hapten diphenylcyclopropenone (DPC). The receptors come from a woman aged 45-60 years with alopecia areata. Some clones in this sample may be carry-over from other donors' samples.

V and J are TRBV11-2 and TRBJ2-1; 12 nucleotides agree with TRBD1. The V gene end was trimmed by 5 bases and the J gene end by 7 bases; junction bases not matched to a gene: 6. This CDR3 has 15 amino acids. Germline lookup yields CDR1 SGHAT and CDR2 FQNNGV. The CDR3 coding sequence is TGTGCCAGCAGCCACGGGACAGGGGGCATAAATGAGCAGTTCTTC. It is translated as CASSHGTGGINEQFF.

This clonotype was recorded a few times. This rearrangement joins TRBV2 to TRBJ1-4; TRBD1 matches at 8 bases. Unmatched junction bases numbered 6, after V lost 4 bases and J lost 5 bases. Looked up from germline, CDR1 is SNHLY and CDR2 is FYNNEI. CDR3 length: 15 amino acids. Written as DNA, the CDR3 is TGTGCCAGCAGTGGTACAGGGGGACTCAATGAAAAACTGTTTTTT. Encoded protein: CASSGTGGLNEKLFF.

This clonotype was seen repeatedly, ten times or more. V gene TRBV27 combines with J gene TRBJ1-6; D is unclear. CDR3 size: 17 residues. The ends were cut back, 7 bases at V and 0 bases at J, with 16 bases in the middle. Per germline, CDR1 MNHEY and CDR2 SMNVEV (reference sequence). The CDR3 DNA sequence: TGTGCCAGCACCTCCAGAAGTGACAACTCCTATAATTCACCCCTCCACTTT. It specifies CASTSRSDNSYNSPLHF.

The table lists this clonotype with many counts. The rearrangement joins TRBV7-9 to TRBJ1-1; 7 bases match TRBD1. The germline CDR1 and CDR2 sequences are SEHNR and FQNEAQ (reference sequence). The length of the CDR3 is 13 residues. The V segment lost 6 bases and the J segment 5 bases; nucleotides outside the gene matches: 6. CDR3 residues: CASSRTGETEAFF. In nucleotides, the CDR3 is TGTGCCAGCAGTCGTACAGGGGAAACTGAAGCTTTCTTT. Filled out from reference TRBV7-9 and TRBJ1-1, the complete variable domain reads DTGVSQNPRHKITKRGQNVTFRCDPISEHNRLYWYRQTLGQGPEFLTYFQNEAQLEKSRLLSDRFSAERPKGSFSTLEIQRTEQGDSAMYLCASSRTGETEAFFGQGTRLTVV.

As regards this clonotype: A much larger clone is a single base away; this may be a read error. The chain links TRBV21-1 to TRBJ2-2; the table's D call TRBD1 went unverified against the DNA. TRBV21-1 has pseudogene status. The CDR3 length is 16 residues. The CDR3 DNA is TGTGCCAGCAGCATATCCGGGACAGGGGGCCCCGGGGAGCTGTTTTTT. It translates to CASSISGTGGPGELFF.

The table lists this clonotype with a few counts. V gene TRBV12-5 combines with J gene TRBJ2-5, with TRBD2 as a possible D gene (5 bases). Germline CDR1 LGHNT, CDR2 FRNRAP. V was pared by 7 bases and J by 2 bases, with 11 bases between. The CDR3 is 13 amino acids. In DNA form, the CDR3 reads TGTGCTAGTGCTAGAGCGGTTCAAGAGACCCAGTACTTC. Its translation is CASARAVQETQYF.

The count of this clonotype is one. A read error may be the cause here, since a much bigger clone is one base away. The CDR3 reads CARSASGGLAGDREQFF. CDR3 bases: TGTGCCCGGAGTGCCTCCGGGGGACTAGCGGGAGACAGGGAGCAGTTCTTC. The chain combines TRBV30 with TRBJ2-1; TRBD2 matches at 14 bases. CDR3 length equals 17 residues. The germline V gene encodes CDR1 GTSNPN and CDR2 SVGIG (reference sequence). Filled out from reference TRBV30 and TRBJ2-1, the complete variable domain reads SQTIHQWPATLVQPVGSPLSLECTVEGTSNPNLYWYRQAAGRGLQLLFYSVGIGQISSEVPQNLSASRPQDRQFILSSKKLLLSDSGFYLCARSASGGLAGDREQFFGPGTRLTVL.

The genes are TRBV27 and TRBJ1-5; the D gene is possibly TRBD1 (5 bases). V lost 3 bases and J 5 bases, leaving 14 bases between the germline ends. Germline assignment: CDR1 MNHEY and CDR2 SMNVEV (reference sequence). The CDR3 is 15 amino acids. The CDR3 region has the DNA TGTGCCAGCAGTTTTGCAGGGAAGATGGATCAGCCCCAGCATTTT. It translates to CASSFAGKMDQPQHF.

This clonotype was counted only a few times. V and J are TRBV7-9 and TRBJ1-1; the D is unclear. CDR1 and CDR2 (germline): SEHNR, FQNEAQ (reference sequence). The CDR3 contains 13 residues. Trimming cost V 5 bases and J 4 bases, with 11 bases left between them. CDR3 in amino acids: CASSRPVPTEAFF. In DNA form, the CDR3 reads TGTGCCAGCAGCCGGCCAGTACCCACTGAAGCTTTCTTT.

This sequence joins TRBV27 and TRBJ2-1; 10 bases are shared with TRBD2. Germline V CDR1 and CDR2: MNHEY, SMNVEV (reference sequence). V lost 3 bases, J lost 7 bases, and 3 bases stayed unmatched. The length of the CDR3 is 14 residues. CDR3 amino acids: CASSLVSGGNEQFF. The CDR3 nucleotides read TGTGCCAGCAGTTTGGTTAGCGGGGGGAATGAGCAGTTCTTC.

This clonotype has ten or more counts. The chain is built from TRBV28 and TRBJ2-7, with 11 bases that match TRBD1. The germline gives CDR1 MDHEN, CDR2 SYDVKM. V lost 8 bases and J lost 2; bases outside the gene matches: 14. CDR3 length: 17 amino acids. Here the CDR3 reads CASVSFNPGQGAYEQYF. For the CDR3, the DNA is TGTGCCAGCGTTTCCTTTAATCCGGGACAGGGGGCCTACGAGCAGTACTTC.

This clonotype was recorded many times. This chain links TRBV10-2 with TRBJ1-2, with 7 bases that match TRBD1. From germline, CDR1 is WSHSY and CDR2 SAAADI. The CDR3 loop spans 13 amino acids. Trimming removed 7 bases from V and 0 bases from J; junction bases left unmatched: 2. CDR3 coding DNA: TGCGCCAGCACGGACAGGTCTAACTATGGCTACACCTTC. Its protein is CASTDRSNYGYTF.

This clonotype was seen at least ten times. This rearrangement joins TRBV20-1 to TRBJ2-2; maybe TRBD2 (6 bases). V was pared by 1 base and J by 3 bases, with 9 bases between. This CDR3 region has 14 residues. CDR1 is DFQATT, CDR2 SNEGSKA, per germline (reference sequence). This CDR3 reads CSARGEVDTGELFF. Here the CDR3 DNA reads TGCAGTGCTAGAGGGGAGGTGGACACCGGGGAGCTGTTTTTT.

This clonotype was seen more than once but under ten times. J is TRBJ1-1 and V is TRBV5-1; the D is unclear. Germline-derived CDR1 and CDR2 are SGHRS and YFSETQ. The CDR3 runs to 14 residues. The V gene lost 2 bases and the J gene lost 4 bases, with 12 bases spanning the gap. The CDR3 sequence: CASSLTPPGTEAFF. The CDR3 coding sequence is TGCGCCAGCAGCTTAACCCCTCCGGGCACTGAAGCTTTCTTT.

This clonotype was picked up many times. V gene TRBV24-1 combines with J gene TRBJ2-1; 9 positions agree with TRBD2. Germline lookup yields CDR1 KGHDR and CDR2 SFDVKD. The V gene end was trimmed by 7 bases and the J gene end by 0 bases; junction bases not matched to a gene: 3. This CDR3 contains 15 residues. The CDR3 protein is CATRTSGSSYNEQFF. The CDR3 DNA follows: TGTGCCACCAGGACTAGCGGAAGCTCCTACAATGAGCAGTTCTTC.

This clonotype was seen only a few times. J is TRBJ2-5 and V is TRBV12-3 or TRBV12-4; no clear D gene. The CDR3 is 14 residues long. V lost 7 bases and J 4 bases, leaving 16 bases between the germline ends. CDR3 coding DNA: TGTGCCAGCACTCCCGGGCCCTACGGAGAGACCCAGTACTTC. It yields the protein CASTPGPYGETQYF.

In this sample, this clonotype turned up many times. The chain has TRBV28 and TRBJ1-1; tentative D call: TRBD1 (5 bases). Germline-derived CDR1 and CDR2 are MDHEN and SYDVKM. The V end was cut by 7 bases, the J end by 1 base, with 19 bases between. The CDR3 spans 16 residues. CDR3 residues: CASILSGTEKNTEAFF. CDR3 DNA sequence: TGTGCCAGCATACTCTCCGGGACGGAAAAGAACACTGAAGCTTTCTTT.

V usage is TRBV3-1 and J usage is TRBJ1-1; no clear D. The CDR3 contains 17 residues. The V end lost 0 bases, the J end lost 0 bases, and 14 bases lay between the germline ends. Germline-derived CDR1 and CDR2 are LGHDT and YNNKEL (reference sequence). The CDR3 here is CASSQDSGGRLNTEAFF. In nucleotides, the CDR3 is TGTGCCAGCAGCCAAGATAGTGGTGGCCGCTTGAACACTGAAGCTTTCTTT. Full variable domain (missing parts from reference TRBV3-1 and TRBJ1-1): DTAVSQTPKYLVTQMGNDKSIKCEQNLGHDTMYWYKQDSKKFLKIMFSYNNKELIINETVPNRFSPKSPDKAHLNLHINSLELGDSAVYFCASSQDSGGRLNTEAFFGQGTRLTVV.

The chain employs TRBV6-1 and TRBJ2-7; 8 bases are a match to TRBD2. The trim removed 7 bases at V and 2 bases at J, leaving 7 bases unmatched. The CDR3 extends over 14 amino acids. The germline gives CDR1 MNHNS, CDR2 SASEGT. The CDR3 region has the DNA TGTGCCAGCATCGCGGGAGGTCGGACCTACGAGCAGTACTTC. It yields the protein CASIAGGRTYEQYF.

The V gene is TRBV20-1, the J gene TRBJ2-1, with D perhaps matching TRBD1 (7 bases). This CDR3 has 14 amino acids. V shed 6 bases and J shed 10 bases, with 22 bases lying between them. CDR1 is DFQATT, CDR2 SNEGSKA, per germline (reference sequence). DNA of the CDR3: TGCAGTGCGCGGGACAGCCGTCGAGTTATCGAGCAGTTCTTC. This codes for CSARDSRRVIEQFF.

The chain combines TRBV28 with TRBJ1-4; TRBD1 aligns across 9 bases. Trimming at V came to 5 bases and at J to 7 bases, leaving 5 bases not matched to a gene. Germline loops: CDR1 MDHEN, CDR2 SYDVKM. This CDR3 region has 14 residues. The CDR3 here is CASSTGQGSEKLFF. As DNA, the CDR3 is TGTGCCAGCAGTACCGGACAGGGGTCTGAAAAACTGTTTTTT.

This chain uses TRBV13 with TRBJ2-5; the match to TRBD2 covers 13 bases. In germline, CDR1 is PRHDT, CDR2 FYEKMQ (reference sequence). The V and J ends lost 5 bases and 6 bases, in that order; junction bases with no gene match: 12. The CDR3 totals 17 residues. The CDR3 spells CASSNYLLAGGPKTQYF. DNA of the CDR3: TGTGCCAGCAGCAATTATCTACTAGCGGGGGGGCCGAAGACCCAGTACTTC.

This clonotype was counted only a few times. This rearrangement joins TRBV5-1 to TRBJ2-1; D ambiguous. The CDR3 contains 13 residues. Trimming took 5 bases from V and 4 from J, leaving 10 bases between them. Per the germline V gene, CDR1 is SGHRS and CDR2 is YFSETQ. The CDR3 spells CASRPTLYNEQFF. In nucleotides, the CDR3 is TGCGCCAGCAGACCCACCCTTTACAATGAGCAGTTCTTC.

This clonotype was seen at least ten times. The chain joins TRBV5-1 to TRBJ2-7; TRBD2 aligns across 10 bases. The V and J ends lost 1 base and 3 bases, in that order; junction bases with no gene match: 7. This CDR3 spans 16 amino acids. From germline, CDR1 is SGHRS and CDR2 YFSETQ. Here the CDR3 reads CASSLTSSGGLYEQYF. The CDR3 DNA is TGCGCCAGCAGCTTGACTTCTAGCGGGGGTCTCTACGAGCAGTACTTC.

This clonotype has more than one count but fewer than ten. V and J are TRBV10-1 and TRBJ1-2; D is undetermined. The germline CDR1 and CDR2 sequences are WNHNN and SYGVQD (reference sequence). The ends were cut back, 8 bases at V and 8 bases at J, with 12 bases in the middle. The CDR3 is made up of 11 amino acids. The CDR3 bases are TGCGCCAGCTGGAACTATGGGGGCTACACCTTC. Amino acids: CASWNYGGYTF.

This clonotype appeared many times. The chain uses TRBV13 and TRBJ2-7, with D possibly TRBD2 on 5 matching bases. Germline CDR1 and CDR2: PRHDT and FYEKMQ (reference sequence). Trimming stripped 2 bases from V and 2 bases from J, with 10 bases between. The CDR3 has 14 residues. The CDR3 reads CASSLSLEAYEQYF. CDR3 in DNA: TGTGCCAGCAGCTTAAGCCTGGAGGCCTACGAGCAGTACTTC.

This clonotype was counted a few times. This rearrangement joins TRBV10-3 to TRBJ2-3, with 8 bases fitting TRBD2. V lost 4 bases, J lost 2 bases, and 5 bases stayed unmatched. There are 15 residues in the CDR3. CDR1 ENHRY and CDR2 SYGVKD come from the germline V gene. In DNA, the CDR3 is TGTGCCATCAGTGTTGAGCGGGGGAACACAGATACGCAGTATTTT. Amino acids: CAISVERGNTDTQYF.